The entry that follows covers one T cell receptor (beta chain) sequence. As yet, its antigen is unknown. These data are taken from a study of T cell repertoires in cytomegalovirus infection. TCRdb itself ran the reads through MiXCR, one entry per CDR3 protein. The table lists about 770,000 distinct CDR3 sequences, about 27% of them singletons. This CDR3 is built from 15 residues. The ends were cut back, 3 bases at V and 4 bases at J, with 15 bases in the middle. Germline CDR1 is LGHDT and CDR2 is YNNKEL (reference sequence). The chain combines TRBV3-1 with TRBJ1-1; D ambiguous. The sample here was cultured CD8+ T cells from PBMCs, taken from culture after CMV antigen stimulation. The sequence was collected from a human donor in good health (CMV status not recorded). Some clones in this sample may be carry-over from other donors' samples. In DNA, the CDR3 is TGTGCCAGCAGCCAGCAGGTCAACTTGGGCACTGAAGCTTTCTTT. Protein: CASSQQVNLGTEAFF.